The 21 T cell receptor beta chains below come from one sample, sequenced in a study of beta chain features in type 1 diabetes. Reverse transcribing all isolated RNA meant expressed TCRB transcripts were sequenced. Produced via immunoSEQ multiplex PCR; TCRdb's table is partial and in-frame only. The table shows around 400,000 clones, with about 15% occurring only once. The material sequenced was naive CD4+ T cells from blood. These receptors were obtained from a woman aged 18-29 years in good health.

The chain is built from TRBV9 and TRBJ2-5; 12 bases align to TRBD2. Germline loops: CDR1 SGDLS, CDR2 YYNGEE. V shed 3 bases and J 0 bases; nucleotides not matched to a gene: 9. CDR3 length: 18 residues. The CDR3 here is CASSEPLLAGGNQETQYF. CDR3 in DNA: TGTGCCAGCAGCGAGCCTCTTCTAGCGGGAGGGAACCAAGAGACCCAGTACTTC.

The J gene is TRBJ2-5, the V gene TRBV9; the match to TRBD2 covers 9 bases. With V trimmed by 0 bases and J by 3 bases, 3 bases remained unmatched. The CDR3 sequence is 15 residues long. Germline V gene data show CDR1 as SGDLS and CDR2 as YYNGEE. CDR3 in amino acids: CASSVGLAGKETQYF. In nucleotides, the CDR3 is TGTGCCAGCAGCGTAGGGCTAGCGGGAAAAGAGACCCAGTACTTC.

The chain has TRBV14 and TRBJ1-1; perhaps TRBD1 as D (5 bases). The CDR3 covers 13 residues. V lost 2 bases to trimming and J lost 7 bases, with 11 bases between them. The germline CDR1 and CDR2 sequences are SGHDN and FVKESK. The CDR3 DNA reads as TGTGCCAGCAGCCAATTCGGGGGGAGTGAAGCTTTCTTT. This sequence encodes CASSQFGGSEAFF.

The chain employs TRBV14 and TRBJ2-5; 7 bases line up with TRBD2. This CDR3 has 14 residues. The V and J ends lost 1 base and 4 bases, in that order; junction bases with no gene match: 3. The germline gives CDR1 SGHDN, CDR2 FVKESK. CDR3 coding DNA: TGTGCCAGCAGCCAAGTAGTAGCGGGAGAGACCCAGTACTTC. This translates into CASSQVVAGETQYF. Full variable domain (missing parts from reference TRBV14 and TRBJ2-5): EAGVTQFPSHSVIEKGQTVTLRCDPISGHDNLYWYRRVMGKEIKFLLHFVKESKQDESGMPNNRFLAERTGGTYSTLKVQPAELEDSGVYFCASSQVVAGETQYFGPGTRLLVL.

Only a few counts were recorded for this clone. The chain couples TRBV7-3 to TRBJ2-6; no reliable D call. CDR1 is SGHTA, CDR2 FQGTGA, per germline. V lost 2 bases and J lost 0, with 2 bases in between. This CDR3 spans 14 amino acids. The CDR3: CASSLHSGANVLTF. For the CDR3, the DNA is TGTGCCAGCAGCTTACACTCTGGGGCCAACGTCCTGACTTTC.

The chain carries TRBV30 and TRBJ1-2; 10 positions agree with TRBD1. In germline, CDR1 is GTSNPN, CDR2 SVGIG (reference sequence). The ends lost 5 bases at V and 8 bases at J; junction bases unmatched: 5. CDR3 length: 12 amino acids. CDR3 nucleotide sequence: TGTGCCTGGGGGACAGGGGTTTTAGGCTACACCTTC. Amino acid sequence: CAWGTGVLGYTF.

This rearrangement joins TRBV5-1 to TRBJ1-1; TRBD1 might be the D (5 bases). Per the germline V gene, CDR1 is SGHRS and CDR2 is YFSETQ. Between the trimmed V and J ends, which lost 2 bases and 2 bases, there was a span of 10 bases. The CDR3 consists of 14 residues. The CDR3 is CASSLGRDNTEAFF. The CDR3 DNA follows: TGCGCCAGCAGCTTAGGGAGGGACAACACTGAAGCTTTCTTT.

Comments on this clone: This CDR3 is also generated by other DNA sequences in the sample. J is TRBJ1-1 and V is TRBV29-1, with 7 bases identical to TRBD1. CDR1 and CDR2 (germline): SQVTM, ANQGSEA. Trimming took 6 bases from V and 0 from J; bases not matched to a gene: 4. The CDR3 is 13 residues long. This chain's CDR3 is CSVLGQLNTEAFF. CDR3 DNA: TGCAGCGTCCTGGGACAGTTGAACACTGAAGCTTTCTTT. The full variable domain, its missing parts supplied by reference TRBV29-1 and TRBJ1-1, is SAVISQKPSRDICQRGTSLTIQCQVDSQVTMMFWYRQQPGQSLTLIATANQGSEATYESGFVIDKFPISRPNLTFSTLTVSNMSPEDSSIYLCSVLGQLNTEAFFGQGTRLTVV.

This clone was counted between two and nine times. J is TRBJ2-1 and V is TRBV20-1, with D uncertain. Germline loops: CDR1 DFQATT, CDR2 SNEGSKA (reference sequence). The CDR3 has 10 amino acids. Between the trimmed V and J ends, which lost 2 bases and 7 bases, there was a span of 3 bases. CDR3 nucleotides: TGCAGTGCTAGACCGAATGAGCAGTTCTTC. It yields the protein CSARPNEQFF.

This clone was recorded a few times. The gene calls are TRBV29-1 and TRBJ2-7; 15 nucleotides align to TRBD2. Trimming at V came to 7 bases and at J to 7 bases, leaving 11 bases not matched to a gene. This CDR3 is 15 amino acids long. Germline CDR1 and CDR2: SQVTM and ANQGSEA. The CDR3 sequence is CSARTSGRVRGEQYF. The CDR3 DNA sequence: TGCAGCGCCCGGACTAGCGGGAGGGTCAGAGGGGAGCAGTACTTC.

Regarding this clone: At one boundary the junction diverges from the germline segment, which might be a read error. V gene TRBV5-4 combines with J gene TRBJ2-1, with TRBD1 as a possible D gene (6 bases). Germline V lookup: CDR1 SGHNT, CDR2 YYREEE (reference sequence). The CDR3 runs to 14 residues. CDR3 in amino acids: CASSQGQGYTEQFF. CDR3 in DNA: TGTGCCAGCAGCCAGGGGCAGGGATACACTGAGCAGTTCTTC.

This clone has a handful of counts. The chain links TRBV28 to TRBJ2-7; D is possibly TRBD1 (5 bases). This CDR3 has 15 residues. CDR1 and CDR2 from the germline V gene are MDHEN and SYDVKM. Trimming took 6 bases from V and 0 from J, leaving 15 bases between them. DNA of the CDR3: TGTGCCAGCAGGGCATGGACAAGGAGCTCCTACGAGCAGTACTTC. Amino acid sequence: CASRAWTRSSYEQYF.

For the CDR3, the DNA is TGCGCCAGCAGCCAAGAGGGTGGGTCCAGGGGGCGAGAAAAACTGTTTTTT. Its protein is CASSQEGGSRGREKLFF. V usage is TRBV4-1 and J usage is TRBJ1-4, with 8 nucleotides matching TRBD1. The V segment lost 0 bases and the J segment 8 bases; nucleotides outside the gene matches: 11. CDR1 and CDR2 from the germline V gene are MGHRA and YSYEKL. There are 17 residues in the CDR3.

CDR3 bases: TGTGCCTGGAGGGAGTGGGACAGGGGGTCAACAGATACGCAGTATTTT. Its translation: CAWREWDRGSTDTQYF. The genes are TRBV30 and TRBJ2-3; 11 nucleotides align to TRBD1. Germline loops: CDR1 GTSNPN, CDR2 SVGIG (reference sequence). With V trimmed by 3 bases and J by 3 bases, 8 bases remained unmatched. This CDR3 comprises 16 residues.

The chain carries TRBV9 and TRBJ2-7; the match to TRBD2 covers 10 bases. The germline CDR1 and CDR2 sequences are SGDLS and YYNGEE. The CDR3 has 16 residues. The J segment lost 6 bases and the V segment lost 4 bases, leaving 13 bases of the junction unmatched. The DNA of the CDR3 is TGTGCCAGCAGCTTGCTCCCTAGCGGGAGACTCGGCGAGCAGTACTTC. Translated: CASSLLPSGRLGEQYF.

This clone has just a few counts. The chain joins TRBV28 to TRBJ2-1; 13 bases are shared with TRBD2. The CDR3 is 17 amino acids. The V gene end was trimmed by 3 bases and the J gene end by 4 bases; junction bases not matched to a gene: 6. Germline V CDR1 and CDR2: MDHEN, SYDVKM. As DNA, the CDR3 is TGTGCCAGCAGTTTCCCGGGACTAGCGGGGAAGTACAATGAGCAGTTCTTC. Amino acids: CASSFPGLAGKYNEQFF.

The J gene is TRBJ1-1, the V gene TRBV6-5; D unresolved. This CDR3 region has 13 residues. V shed 7 bases and J shed 7 bases, with 16 bases lying between them. The V gene's germline CDR1 is MNHEY and CDR2 SVGAGI. CDR3 in amino acids: CASKNTEASEAFF. DNA of the CDR3: TGTGCCAGCAAAAACACAGAAGCCAGTGAAGCTTTCTTT.

This clone occurred a few times. This chain connects TRBV30 to TRBJ2-3, with 12 bases lining up with TRBD2. This CDR3 contains 14 residues. Germline CDR1 is GTSNPN and CDR2 is SVGIG (reference sequence). J lost 5 bases, V lost 3 bases, and 3 bases had no gene match. The CDR3 protein is CAWRTSGSKDTQYF. CDR3 in DNA: TGTGCCTGGAGGACTAGCGGGAGTAAAGATACGCAGTATTTT.

This clone was observed a handful of times. The V call is TRBV28, the J call TRBJ1-2, with D unclear. The CDR3 loop spans 12 amino acids. Per germline, CDR1 MDHEN and CDR2 SYDVKM. Trimming stripped 9 bases from V and 4 bases from J, with 12 bases between. The CDR3 DNA follows: TGTGCCAGTGGTATTGCGCCCTATGGCTACACCTTC. This codes for CASGIAPYGYTF.

This clone turned up a few times. V gene TRBV7-2 combines with J gene TRBJ1-1; TRBD1 might be the D (5 bases). The germline CDR1 and CDR2 sequences are SGHTA and FQGNSA. This CDR3 contains 15 residues. V was cut by 2 bases and J by 5 bases, with 15 bases left in between. In DNA, the CDR3 is TGTGCCAGCAGCTTATCTTCCAGGGTGGAAACTGAAGCTTTCTTT. This encodes CASSLSSRVETEAFF. Drawing the rest from reference TRBV7-2 and TRBJ1-1, the complete variable domain is GAGVSQSPSNKVTEKGKDVELRCDPISGHTALYWYRQSLGQGLEFLIYFQGNSAPDKSGLPSDRFSAERTGGSVSTLTIQRTQQEDSAVYLCASSLSSRVETEAFFGQGTRLTVV.

This clone was seen only a few times. The chain is built from TRBV28 and TRBJ1-1, with TRBD1 as a possible D gene (5 bases). The length of the CDR3 is 14 residues. The germline CDR1 and CDR2 sequences are MDHEN and SYDVKM. Trimming removed 5 bases at V and 0 bases at J, with 10 bases between. CDR3 in amino acids: CASSGGFMNTEAFF. CDR3 coding DNA: TGTGCCAGCAGTGGGGGGTTCATGAACACTGAAGCTTTCTTT.